In its sample, the clone carrying this TCR beta chain was seen many times. This specimen comes from a study of immune characterization of retroperitoneal liposarcoma. TCRdb ran MiXCR on the PCR reads and lists one entry per CDR3 protein. The sample shows about 10,000 distinct CDR3 sequences, roughly 28% of them seen only once. Trimming took off 0 bases at V and 6 bases at J, with 14 bases between the two ends. The CDR3 has 15 amino acids. Germline CDR1 is LGHDT and CDR2 is YNNKEL (reference sequence). Source material: blood. The chain links TRBV3-1 to TRBJ1-2; tentative D call: TRBD1 (5 bases). The sequence derives from a male donor with retroperitoneal liposarcoma. The CDR3 DNA reads as TGTGCCAGCAGCCAAGATCGAGGCAGGGCGGATGGCTACACCTTC. Residues: CASSQDRGRADGYTF.